These 32 T cell receptor beta chains share one sample of origin, sequenced in a study of blood T cell repertoires in COVID-19. Repertoires were generated with immunoSEQ multiplex PCR, while TCRdb's copy carries only in-frame clones and drops some. The sample consists of almost 300,000 clones, about nine tenths of them appearing once. Source material: peripheral blood. The receptors derive from a woman under 40 with COVID-19, enrolled during active disease.

V and J are TRBV27 and TRBJ2-7, with 12 bases aligning to TRBD2. The V and J ends lost 6 bases and 1 base, in that order; junction bases with no gene match: 7. This CDR3 is 16 amino acids long. CDR1 is MNHEY, CDR2 SMNVEV, per germline (reference sequence). This CDR3 reads CASRTSGGPNSYEQYF. The CDR3 DNA reads as TGTGCCAGCAGAACTAGCGGGGGGCCAAATTCCTACGAGCAGTACTTC.

The chain has TRBV3-1 (or the pseudogene TRBV3-2) and TRBJ1-3, with unresolved D. This CDR3 has 12 residues. Trimming left V 4 bases short and J 7 bases short, with 8 bases between. Germline assignment: CDR1 LGHDT and CDR2 YNNKEL (reference sequence). The DNA for the CDR3 is TGTGCCAGCAGCCCAGATGCGAACACCATATATTTT. Translating it yields CASSPDANTIYF.

V and J are TRBV19 and TRBJ2-3; 7 bases line up with TRBD1. J was trimmed by 7 bases and V by 5 bases; bases with no gene match: 3. Germline V gene data show CDR1 as LNHDA and CDR2 as SQIVND (reference sequence). This CDR3 has 12 residues. CDR3 nucleotide sequence: TGTGCCAGTAGTCAGGACAGGTATACGCAGTATTTT. Protein sequence: CASSQDRYTQYF. Variable domain in full (rest from reference TRBV19 and TRBJ2-3): DGGITQSPKYLFRKEGQNVTLSCEQNLNHDAMYWYRQDPGQGLRLIYYSQIVNDFQKGDIAEGYSVSREKKESFPLTVTSAQKNPTAFYLCASSQDRYTQYFGPGTRLTVL.

V is TRBV2 and J is TRBJ2-3; TRBD2 matches at 9 bases. This CDR3 comprises 15 residues. V gave up 6 bases and J gave up 4 bases; unmatched junction bases: 8. The germline V gene has CDR1 SNHLY and CDR2 FYNNEI. This CDR3 reads CASRLAGAGADTQYF. The CDR3 coding sequence is TGTGCCAGCAGATTAGCGGGGGCGGGGGCAGATACGCAGTATTTT.

The chain employs TRBV6-5 and TRBJ1-1; D possibly corresponds to TRBD1 (6 bases). The CDR3 totals 13 residues. CDR1 is MNHEY and CDR2 is SVGAGI in the germline V gene. V was shortened by 7 bases and J by 1 base, with 10 bases between the two germline ends. The CDR3 DNA reads as TGTGCCAGCACCTTGACAGGGAACACTGAAGCTTTCTTT. Residues: CASTLTGNTEAFF.

As for this clone: Other nucleotide sequences from this sample produce the same CDR3. The chain employs TRBV5-1 and TRBJ2-2; a possible D gene is TRBD2 (5 bases). Per germline, CDR1 SGHRS and CDR2 YFSETQ. This CDR3 is 15 amino acids long. The V gene lost 5 bases and the J gene lost 1 base, with 12 bases spanning the gap. DNA of the CDR3: TGCGCCAGCAGTTTAGCCGGGGAGAACACCGGGGAGCTGTTTTTT. It yields the protein CASSLAGENTGELFF. The complete variable domain, with remaining parts taken from reference TRBV5-1 and TRBJ2-2, reads KAGVTQTPRYLIKTRGQQVTLSCSPISGHRSVSWYQQTPGQGLQFLFEYFSETQRNKGNFPGRFSGRQFSNSRSEMNVSTLELGDSALYLCASSLAGENTGELFFGEGSRLTVL.

The gene calls are TRBV19 and TRBJ2-1; no reliable D call. V was cut by 5 bases and J by 3 bases, with 5 bases left in between. The germline V gene encodes CDR1 LNHDA and CDR2 SQIVND (reference sequence). The CDR3 contains 12 residues. CDR3: CASSQIYNEQFF. CDR3 bases: TGTGCCAGTAGTCAGATCTACAATGAGCAGTTCTTC. Full variable domain (remainder filled in from reference TRBV19 and TRBJ2-1): DGGITQSPKYLFRKEGQNVTLSCEQNLNHDAMYWYRQDPGQGLRLIYYSQIVNDFQKGDIAEGYSVSREKKESFPLTVTSAQKNPTAFYLCASSQIYNEQFFGPGTRLTVL.

The chain couples TRBV4-1 to TRBJ1-2, with D possibly TRBD1 on 6 matching bases. The germline V gene has CDR1 MGHRA and CDR2 YSYEKL. The CDR3 contains 13 residues. The ends were cut back, 1 base at V and 10 bases at J, with 13 bases in the middle. Here the CDR3 reads CASSQGTDRDYTF. The CDR3 coding sequence is TGCGCCAGCAGCCAAGGGACAGACCGGGACTACACCTTC.

The V and J genes are TRBV5-1 and TRBJ1-2; 11 bases fit TRBD1. The CDR3 sequence is 14 residues long. Trimming cost V 4 bases and J 7 bases; bases outside gene matches: 6. From germline, CDR1 is SGHRS and CDR2 YFSETQ. CDR3 sequence (DNA): TGCGCCAGCAGCCCGGACAGGGGGCGAGGTGGCTACACCTTC. It encodes CASSPDRGRGGYTF.

The chain recombines TRBV5-1 with TRBJ2-5, with 9 nucleotides matching TRBD1. Germline V gene data show CDR1 as SGHRS and CDR2 as YFSETQ. The trim removed 0 bases at V and 4 bases at J, leaving 7 bases unmatched. This CDR3 spans 16 amino acids. In DNA form, the CDR3 reads TGCGCCAGCAGCTTGGCCAAGGACAGGGGTGTAGAGACCCAGTACTTC. Its protein is CASSLAKDRGVETQYF.

This chain links TRBV6-5 with TRBJ1-3; D is undetermined. V was trimmed by 7 bases and J by 1 base, leaving 11 bases between them. The CDR3 covers 14 residues. CDR1 is MNHEY and CDR2 is SVGAGI in the germline V gene. CDR3 sequence (DNA): TGTGCCAGCACGCGGGATGGGTCTGGAAACACCATATATTTT. It is translated as CASTRDGSGNTIYF.

The chain carries TRBV13 and TRBJ2-1; 8 bases fit TRBD2. Germline V gene data show CDR1 as PRHDT and CDR2 as FYEKMQ (reference sequence). The ends lost 5 bases at V and 12 bases at J; junction bases unmatched: 18. CDR3 length: 16 amino acids. CDR3 protein: CASSEYLSGGRSGQFF. In DNA, the CDR3 is TGTGCCAGCAGCGAGTACTTGAGCGGGGGTCGTAGTGGGCAGTTCTTC. The full variable domain, rest sourced from reference TRBV13 and TRBJ2-1, is AAGVIQSPRHLIKEKRETATLKCYPIPRHDTVYWYQQGPGQDPQFLISFYEKMQSDKGSIPDRFSAQQFSDYHSELNMSSLELGDSALYFCASSEYLSGGRSGQFFGPGTRLTVL.

The chain has TRBV19 and TRBJ2-2, with no clear D. Germline V gene sequence: CDR1 LNHDA, CDR2 SQIVND (reference sequence). The CDR3 is made up of 17 amino acids. The V end lost 0 bases, the J end lost 1 base, and 12 bases lay between the germline ends. CDR3 protein: CASSIERLALNTGELFF. CDR3 sequence (DNA): TGTGCCAGTAGTATAGAAAGATTGGCCCTGAACACCGGGGAGCTGTTTTTT.

The chain combines TRBV11-3 with TRBJ2-1, with TRBD2 identical over 12 bases. V trimming: 5 bases; J trimming: 3 bases; junction bases outside the gene matches: 2. Germline lookup yields CDR1 SGHNT and CDR2 YENEEA. This CDR3 is 15 amino acids long. In DNA form, the CDR3 reads TGTGCCAGCAGCCCGACTAGCGGGGGCTACAATGAGCAGTTCTTC. Translation gives CASSPTSGGYNEQFF.

V gene TRBV5-1 combines with J gene TRBJ1-1; D is undetermined. V was pared by 5 bases and J by 1 base, with 15 bases between. CDR1 is SGHRS, CDR2 YFSETQ, per germline. There are 15 residues in the CDR3. CDR3 in amino acids: CASSTAGVANTEAFF. The DNA for the CDR3 is TGCGCCAGCAGTACGGCCGGGGTTGCGAACACTGAAGCTTTCTTT.

This chain connects TRBV6-5 to TRBJ1-4, with no clear D. V shed 5 bases and J shed 5 bases, with 6 bases lying between them. Germline V CDR1 and CDR2: MNHEY, SVGAGI. The length of the CDR3 is 12 residues. This CDR3 is CASSLGNEKLFF. DNA for the CDR3: TGTGCCAGCAGTCTAGGAAATGAAAAACTGTTTTTT.

The V and J genes are TRBV12-3 or TRBV12-4 and TRBJ1-4; weak D call: TRBD1 (5 bases). V shed 7 bases and J shed 4 bases, with 7 bases lying between them. The CDR3 is made up of 12 amino acids. CDR3 sequence: CASKRGNEKLFF. CDR3 DNA sequence: TGTGCCAGCAAAAGGGGTAATGAAAAACTGTTTTTT.

This clone was counted a single time. The chain's CDR3 is CASSQLGRNTIYF. For the CDR3, the DNA is TGCGCCAGCAGCCAACTGGGCCGAAACACCATATATTTT. The rearrangement joins TRBV4-1 to TRBJ1-3; D remains ambiguous. Germline CDR1 MGHRA, CDR2 YSYEKL. This CDR3 region has 13 residues. The germline V and J ends were trimmed by 2 bases and 5 bases, with 7 bases remaining between them.

V gene TRBV5-5 combines with J gene TRBJ1-4; no clear D. This CDR3 has 14 residues. Trimming took off 0 bases at V and 7 bases at J, with 10 bases between the two ends. CDR1 and CDR2 (germline): SGHKS, YYEKEE (reference sequence). CDR3 DNA sequence: TGTGCCAGCAGCTTGGTCCGGAGCGGTGAAAAACTGTTTTTT. Translated, it gives CASSLVRSGEKLFF.

The CDR3 coding sequence is TGTGCCAGCTCACCGGGAGGACAGGGAGGGTATGGCTACACCTTC. Translation: CASSPGGQGGYGYTF. J is TRBJ1-2 and V is TRBV18; TRBD1 aligns across 8 bases. With V trimmed by 3 bases and J by 5 bases, 8 bases remained unmatched. Germline values: CDR1 KGHSH, CDR2 LQKENI. The CDR3 contains 15 residues.

V gene TRBV7-9 combines with J gene TRBJ2-3; TRBD2 agrees at 11 bases. Per germline, CDR1 SEHNR and CDR2 FQNEAQ (reference sequence). The CDR3 covers 16 residues. V dropped 5 bases and J dropped 1; count of bases not matched to a gene: 5. CDR3 bases: TGTGCCAGCAGCAGTAGCGGGGGGGCCCGCACAGATACGCAGTATTTT. Its protein product is CASSSSGGARTDTQYF.

The gene calls are TRBV7-9 and TRBJ2-7; D gene unclear. Per the germline V gene, CDR1 is SEHNR and CDR2 is FQNEAQ (reference sequence). The CDR3 has 13 amino acids. V lost 1 base and J lost 4, with 8 bases in between. The CDR3 is CASSLGPSYEQYF. The CDR3 coding sequence is TGTGCCAGCAGCTTAGGGCCAAGTTACGAGCAGTACTTC.

This chain uses TRBV15 with TRBJ1-2; D unresolved. This CDR3 spans 15 amino acids. Germline assignment: CDR1 LNHNV and CDR2 YYDKDF (reference sequence). V was pared by 4 bases and J by 4 bases, with 16 bases between. CDR3 protein: CATSTGNLPAYGYTF. The CDR3 nucleotides are TGTGCCACCAGCACCGGGAATCTCCCCGCCTATGGCTACACCTTC.

The chain joins TRBV3-1 (or the pseudogene TRBV3-2) to TRBJ2-1, with a tentative D call TRBD1 (7 bases). This CDR3 region has 18 residues. From germline, CDR1 is LGHDT and CDR2 YNNKEL (reference sequence). V gave up 0 bases and J gave up 0 bases, with 15 bases separating them. DNA for the CDR3: TGTGCCAGCAGCCAAGAAGGCGTCAGGGGGGCCTCCTACAATGAGCAGTTCTTC. Its translation is CASSQEGVRGASYNEQFF.

The genes are TRBV29-1 and TRBJ2-5, with 7 nucleotides matching TRBD2. Germline V lookup: CDR1 SQVTM, CDR2 ANQGSEA. This CDR3 has 13 amino acids. J gave up 7 bases and V 5 bases, and 10 bases lay outside the gene matches. The CDR3 coding sequence is TGCAGCGTTCTTCTCACAGGCGGGAGGACCCAGTACTTC. This gives the protein CSVLLTGGRTQYF.

The chain employs TRBV12-3 or TRBV12-4 and TRBJ2-1, with no clear D. The CDR3 runs to 12 residues. V lost 6 bases and J lost 5, with 8 bases in between. This CDR3 reads CASRVRDNEQFF. CDR3 bases: TGTGCCAGCAGGGTCCGGGACAATGAGCAGTTCTTC.

V and J are TRBV5-4 and TRBJ2-7; D may be TRBD1 (5 bases). In germline, CDR1 is SGHNT, CDR2 YYREEE (reference sequence). The CDR3 length is 14 residues. The V and J ends lost 4 bases and 2 bases respectively, with 13 bases between them. The chain's CDR3 is CASSLQGGAYEQYF. The CDR3 coding sequence is TGTGCCAGCAGCCTGCAGGGTGGCGCCTACGAGCAGTACTTC.

The chain has TRBV27 and TRBJ1-1, with D maybe TRBD1 (5 bases). CDR1 is MNHEY, CDR2 SMNVEV, per germline (reference sequence). V was trimmed by 8 bases and J by 3 bases, leaving 19 bases between them. The CDR3 runs to 15 residues. In DNA, the CDR3 is TGTGCCAGCTCGTCCCAGGGTCTGGGGTACACTGAAGCTTTCTTT. Encoded protein: CASSSQGLGYTEAFF.

This chain links TRBV11-2 with TRBJ1-1, with TRBD1 matching over 7 bases. The CDR3 spans 11 residues. Germline CDR1 and CDR2: SGHAT and FQNNGV. V gave up 4 bases and J gave up 8 bases; unmatched junction bases: 1. CDR3 sequence: CASSSTGEAFF. The CDR3 bases are TGTGCCAGCAGCTCGACAGGGGAAGCTTTCTTT.

The rearrangement uses TRBV27 and TRBJ2-2; D unresolved. CDR3 size: 15 residues. V lost 3 bases, J lost 0 bases, and 8 bases lay in between. CDR1 and CDR2 from the germline V gene are MNHEY and SMNVEV (reference sequence). The CDR3 protein is CASSFFSANTGELFF. CDR3 nucleotide sequence: TGTGCCAGCAGTTTTTTCAGCGCGAACACCGGGGAGCTGTTTTTT.

The genes are TRBV7-8 and TRBJ1-4, with 9 bases that match TRBD1. Germline trimming cut 5 bases from V and 0 bases from J; bases unmatched to any gene: 10. CDR1 is SGHVS, CDR2 FQNEAQ, per germline. This CDR3 comprises 18 residues. CDR3 in amino acids: CASSTRTGGGSTNEKLFF. The CDR3 nucleotides read TGTGCCAGCAGCACCCGAACAGGGGGCGGGTCAACTAATGAAAAACTGTTTTTT.

This chain's CDR3 is CATSSEGYGYTF. CDR3 sequence (DNA): TGTGCCACCAGTTCAGAGGGCTATGGCTACACCTTC. The rearrangement links TRBV24-1 to TRBJ1-2; D not certain. The germline V gene has CDR1 KGHDR and CDR2 SFDVKD. The CDR3 contains 12 residues. V lost 6 bases and J 4 bases, leaving 8 bases between the germline ends.